This T cell receptor (beta chain) stems from a study of brain T cells in children with intractable seizures (dated by TCRdb to the early 2020s). Concerning the study at large: As a first screen for immune gene transcripts, resected brain tissue from approximately 49 pediatric epilepsy surgery cases was run on a NanoString immunology panel. Among the approximately 12 selected surgery cases, eight also had pre-surgery blood sequenced, leaving four with brain tissue only.

The sample's time point label, in plain terms: resected brain tissue, or blood drawn just prior to surgery. The surgery cases that showed the highest brain T cell transcript signatures were chosen for TCR beta chain sequencing of brain tissue, and of blood when it was available. Before surgery, patients had received at least one anti-epileptic drug. TCR-sequenced patients were children with drug-resistant epilepsy due to tuberous sclerosis complex, focal cortical dysplasia, Rasmussen encephalitis or hemimegalencephaly. The Monarch genomic DNA purification kit was used to extract bulk genomic DNA from unsorted brain tissue and whole blood. Notes on this clone: The target of this receptor is not known. No per-base quality is available; no much larger clone lies one base away.

Overall study results and their limits: Because pre- and post-surgery blood were sequenced to different depths, clones absent from the pre-surgery sample may reflect undersampling. Viral specificity was inferred solely from CDR3 sequence similarity, and the HCMV serostatus of the patients was not known.

The immunoSEQ assay was used to generate TCR beta chain sequences from genomic DNA. As for the original processing: Any CDR3 sequence that did not begin with the conserved framework cysteine at position 104 was removed by hand. To get clonality, the normalized Shannon's Diversity Index was subtracted from one, giving values from 0 (maximal diversity) to 1 (oligoclonal). To check whether a given CDR3 had different frequencies in two samples, for example brain versus blood, chi-squared comparison-of-proportions tests were used. Public clonotypes were found through immuneACCESS searches, while the VDJdb browser was used to judge similarity to known antiviral clonotypes. What TCRdb holds here is the immuneACCESS table cut down to in-frame rearrangements. Part of the clones is not present; checked against another copy, under half of the missing clones reflect an unresolved V gene, and the others are unexplained. V, J and clone size are those of that table, while D and trimming were read from the DNA. In all, the sample holds about 76,000 clones, and approximately 94% of those were seen once. The ten largest clones capture approximately 1.5% of the sample.

The V end loses 6 bases and the J end loses 7 bases, and a stretch of 13 bases separates them. Measured from the cysteine to the phenylalanine, the CDR3 is 12 residues long. Only the CDR3 DNA is retained, 36 bases long and in frame from the first base. From a lookup of the germline V gene, CDR1 and CDR2 are SQVTM and ANQGSEA. The sequence joins TRBV29-1 to TRBJ1-3; 6 matching bases give a weak D call of TRBD1. The input for sequencing was peripheral blood, taken at surgery. This TCR came from a boy under three years old with tuberous sclerosis and intractable seizures. The DNA sequence is as follows: TGCAGCGTACAGGGAGGGTGGAACACCATATATTTT. The resulting protein is CSVQGGWNTIYF.